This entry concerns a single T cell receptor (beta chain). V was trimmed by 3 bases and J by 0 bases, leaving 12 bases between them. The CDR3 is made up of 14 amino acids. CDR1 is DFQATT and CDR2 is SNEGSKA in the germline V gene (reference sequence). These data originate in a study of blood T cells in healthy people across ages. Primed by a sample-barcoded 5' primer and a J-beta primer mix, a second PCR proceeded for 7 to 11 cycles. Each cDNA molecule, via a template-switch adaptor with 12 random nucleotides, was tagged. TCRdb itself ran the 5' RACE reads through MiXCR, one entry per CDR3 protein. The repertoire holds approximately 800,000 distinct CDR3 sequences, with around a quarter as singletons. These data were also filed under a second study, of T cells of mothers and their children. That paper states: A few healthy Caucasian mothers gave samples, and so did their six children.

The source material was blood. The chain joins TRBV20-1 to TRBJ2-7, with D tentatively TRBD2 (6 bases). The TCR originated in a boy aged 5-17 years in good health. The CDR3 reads CSARGLGSSYEQYF. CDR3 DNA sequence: TGCAGTGCTAGGGGGCTCGGGAGCTCCTACGAGCAGTACTTC.